This record covers a single TCR beta chain. The authors' processing: Reference gene primer amplification yielded estimated nucleated cell counts. Sequenced by immunoSEQ multiplex PCR; TCRdb stores in-frame clones only, minus some. The DNA was the basis for D and trimming; V, J and clone size are from that table. The sample shows about 50,000 clones, around 82% of them seen only once. This record belongs to a study of blood T cell repertoires in COVID-19. In the study overall: Samples came from the United States, Italy and Spain, spanning acute and convalescent COVID-19. T cells, B-cell-depleted T cells, or PBMCs provided the cDNA or gDNA that served as material.

CDR1 and CDR2 from the germline V gene are SGHDT and YYEEEE. V dropped 3 bases and J dropped 0; count of bases not matched to a gene: 10. The CDR3 is 18 amino acids. The receptor comes from a woman aged 55 to 70 with acute or convalescent COVID-19. V usage is TRBV5-6 and J usage is TRBJ1-1; TRBD1 matches 11 bases. Material: peripheral blood. In nucleotides, the CDR3 is TGTGCCAGCAGCTACCTGGGACAGGGGGATCTCATGAACACTGAAGCTTTCTTT. This translates into CASSYLGQGDLMNTEAFF.